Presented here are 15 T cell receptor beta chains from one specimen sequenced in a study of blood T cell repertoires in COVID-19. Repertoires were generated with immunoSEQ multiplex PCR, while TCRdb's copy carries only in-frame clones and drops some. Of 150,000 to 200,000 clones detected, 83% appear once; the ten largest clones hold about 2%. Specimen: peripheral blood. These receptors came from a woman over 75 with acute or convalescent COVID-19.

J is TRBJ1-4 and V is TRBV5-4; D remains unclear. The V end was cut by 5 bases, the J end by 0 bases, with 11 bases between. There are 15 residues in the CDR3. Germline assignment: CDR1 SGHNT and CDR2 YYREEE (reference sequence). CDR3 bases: TGTGCCAGCAGTCTTACAGCTGCAACTAATGAAAAACTGTTTTTT. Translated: CASSLTAATNEKLFF.

DNA for the CDR3: TGTGCCAGCACTAGCCCCCGCGGAAGCTACACCTTC. Amino acid sequence: CASTSPRGSYTF. The chain recombines TRBV6-5 with TRBJ1-2; D is undetermined. CDR1 is MNHEY, CDR2 SVGAGI, per germline. This CDR3 spans 12 amino acids. Trimming removed 7 bases at V and 9 bases at J, with 15 bases between.

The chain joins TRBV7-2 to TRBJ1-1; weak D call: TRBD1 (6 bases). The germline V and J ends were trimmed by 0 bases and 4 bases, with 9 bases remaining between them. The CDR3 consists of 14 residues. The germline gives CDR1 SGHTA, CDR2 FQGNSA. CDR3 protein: CASSLATGSTEAFF. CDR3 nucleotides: TGTGCCAGCAGCTTAGCGACAGGCTCCACTGAAGCTTTCTTT.

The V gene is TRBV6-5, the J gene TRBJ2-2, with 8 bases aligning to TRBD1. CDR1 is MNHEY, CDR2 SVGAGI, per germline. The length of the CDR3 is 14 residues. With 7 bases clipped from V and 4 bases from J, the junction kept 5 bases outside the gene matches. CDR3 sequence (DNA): TGTGCCAGCACGAGGGACAGGCTCACCGGGGAGCTGTTTTTT. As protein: CASTRDRLTGELFF.

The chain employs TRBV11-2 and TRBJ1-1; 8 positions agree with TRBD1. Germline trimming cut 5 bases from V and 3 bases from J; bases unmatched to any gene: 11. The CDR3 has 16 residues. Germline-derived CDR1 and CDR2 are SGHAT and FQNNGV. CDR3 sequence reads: CASSVGQGMIDTEAFF. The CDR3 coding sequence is TGTGCCAGCAGCGTAGGACAGGGAATGATTGACACTGAAGCTTTCTTT.

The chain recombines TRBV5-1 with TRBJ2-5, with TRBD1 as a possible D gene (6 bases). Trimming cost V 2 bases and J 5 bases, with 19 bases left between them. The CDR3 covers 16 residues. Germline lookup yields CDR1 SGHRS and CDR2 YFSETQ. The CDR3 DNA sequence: TGCGCCAGCAGCTTTAGGGGGTCGAATGGTCGGGAGACCCAGTACTTC. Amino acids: CASSFRGSNGRETQYF.

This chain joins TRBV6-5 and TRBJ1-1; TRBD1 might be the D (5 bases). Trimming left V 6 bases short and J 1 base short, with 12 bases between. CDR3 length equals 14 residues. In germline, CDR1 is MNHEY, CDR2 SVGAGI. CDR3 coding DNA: TGTGCCAGCAGGATCGACAGAGGGAACACTGAAGCTTTCTTT. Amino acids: CASRIDRGNTEAFF.

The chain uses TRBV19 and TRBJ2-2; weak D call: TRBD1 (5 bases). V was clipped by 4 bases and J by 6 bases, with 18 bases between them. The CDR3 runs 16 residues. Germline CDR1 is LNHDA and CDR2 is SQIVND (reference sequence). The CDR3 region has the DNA TGTGCCAGTAGTAGTAGATGGCAGGGCAGGTCCGGGGAGCTGTTTTTT. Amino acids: CASSSRWQGRSGELFF.

CDR3 protein: CASRRAGEPPLHF. The CDR3 DNA reads TGTGCCAGCAGGCGAGCAGGGGAACCACCCCTCCACTTT. The gene calls are TRBV12-3 or TRBV12-4 and TRBJ1-6; D is possibly TRBD1 (6 bases). This CDR3 has 13 residues. V was trimmed by 6 bases and J by 11 bases, leaving 14 bases between them.

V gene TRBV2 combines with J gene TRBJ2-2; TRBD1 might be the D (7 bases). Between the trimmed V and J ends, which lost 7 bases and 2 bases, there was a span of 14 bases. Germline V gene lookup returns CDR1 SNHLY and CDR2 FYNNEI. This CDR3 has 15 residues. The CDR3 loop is CASKTGGGNTGELFF. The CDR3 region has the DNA TGTGCCAGCAAGACCGGAGGGGGCAACACCGGGGAGCTGTTTTTT.

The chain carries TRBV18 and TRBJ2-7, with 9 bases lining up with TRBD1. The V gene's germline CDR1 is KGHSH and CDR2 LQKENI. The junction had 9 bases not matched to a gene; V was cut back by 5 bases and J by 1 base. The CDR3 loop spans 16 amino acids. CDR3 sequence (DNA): TGTGCCAGCTCAGCTACAGGGGGCGCAGCATCCTACGAGCAGTACTTC. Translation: CASSATGGAASYEQYF.

For the CDR3, the DNA is TGTGCCAGCAGTGCCTCGACAGGAGAGGATGAAAAACTGTTTTTT. It translates to CASSASTGEDEKLFF. V gene TRBV25-1 combines with J gene TRBJ1-4; a weak D match, TRBD1 (6 bases). The germline V and J ends were trimmed by 4 bases and 6 bases, with 15 bases remaining between them. The CDR3 totals 15 residues. Germline V CDR1 and CDR2: MGHDK, SYGVNS.

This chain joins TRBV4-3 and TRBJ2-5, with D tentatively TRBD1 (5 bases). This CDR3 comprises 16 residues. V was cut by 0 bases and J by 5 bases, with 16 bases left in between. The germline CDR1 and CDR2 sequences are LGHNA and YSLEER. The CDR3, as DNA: TGCGCCAGCAGCCAAGATAATGGGCAGGGTCAGGAGACCCAGTACTTC. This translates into CASSQDNGQGQETQYF.

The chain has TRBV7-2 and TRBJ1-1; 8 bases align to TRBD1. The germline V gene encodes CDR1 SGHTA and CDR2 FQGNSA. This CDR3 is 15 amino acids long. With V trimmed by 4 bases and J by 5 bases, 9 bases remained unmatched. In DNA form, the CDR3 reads TGTGCCAGCAGCTCCGACAGGGGAGCATGGACTGAAGCTTTCTTT. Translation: CASSSDRGAWTEAFF.

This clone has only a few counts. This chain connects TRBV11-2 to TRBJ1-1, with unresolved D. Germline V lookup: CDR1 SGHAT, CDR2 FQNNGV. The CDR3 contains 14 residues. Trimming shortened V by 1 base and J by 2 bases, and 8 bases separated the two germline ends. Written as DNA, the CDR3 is TGTGCCAGCAGCTTAGTTCCGGGAAACACTGAAGCTTTCTTT. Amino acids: CASSLVPGNTEAFF.